This T cell receptor beta chain emerged from a study of identifying expanded T cells in peripheral blood. V dropped 2 bases and J dropped 4 bases, with 7 bases sitting between them. Germline-derived CDR1 and CDR2 are SGHRS and YFSETQ. The CDR3 runs to 12 residues. Healthy donors had no documented immune events, such as infections, while sampled. Study-wide points: Variance in clone template counts between approximately 2-week samples significantly increased with total template count across all healthy donors. Differentially abundant clones: roughly 1.2 between replicates, 16.4 at around 14 days, roughly 18 at four.

On this clone itself: Its antigen is unidentified. Other DNA sequences of this sample code for an identical CDR3.

Assay used: immunoSEQ multiplex PCR; TCRdb lists only in-frame clones, some missing. Counted here are 70,000 to 100,000 clones, 85% to 90% occurring once; the ten biggest clones make up about 3.9%. Specimen: blood. V usage is TRBV5-1 and J usage is TRBJ2-7; D remains ambiguous. The receptor's source is a person aged 18-70 years in good health. The CDR3 coding sequence is TGCGCCAGCAGCTTCCCCGGATACGAGCAGTACTTC. Amino acid sequence: CASSFPGYEQYF.